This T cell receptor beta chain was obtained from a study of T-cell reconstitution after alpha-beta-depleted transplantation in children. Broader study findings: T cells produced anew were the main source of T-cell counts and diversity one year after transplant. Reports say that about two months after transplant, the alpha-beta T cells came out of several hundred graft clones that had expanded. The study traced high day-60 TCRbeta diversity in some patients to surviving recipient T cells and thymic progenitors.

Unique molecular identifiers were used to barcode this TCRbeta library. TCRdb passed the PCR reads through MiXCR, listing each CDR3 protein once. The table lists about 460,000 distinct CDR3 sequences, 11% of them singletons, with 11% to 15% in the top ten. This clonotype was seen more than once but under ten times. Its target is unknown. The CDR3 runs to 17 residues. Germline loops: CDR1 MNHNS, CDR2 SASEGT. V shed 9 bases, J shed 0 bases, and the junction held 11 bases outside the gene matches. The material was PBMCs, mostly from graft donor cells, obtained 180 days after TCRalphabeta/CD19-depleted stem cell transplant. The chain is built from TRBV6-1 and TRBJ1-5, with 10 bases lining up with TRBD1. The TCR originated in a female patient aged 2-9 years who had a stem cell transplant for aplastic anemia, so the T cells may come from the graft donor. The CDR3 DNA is TGTGCCAGTGGGGCGACAGGGGGCCTTTATAGCAATCAGCCCCAGCATTTT. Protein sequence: CASGATGGLYSNQPQHF.